These T cell receptor beta chains were read from a single sample in a study of vaccination and CD4 T cells after COVID-19. No cognate antigen is known for these TCRs. From the PCR reads, TCRdb called clonotypes with MiXCR, one entry per CDR3 protein. This table holds around 10,000 distinct CDR3 sequences, under 40% found once. Sequencing was performed on CD4+ T cells from blood, cultured in vitro. These receptors were obtained from a human donor in good health. The CDR3 runs from the conserved cysteine through the conserved F or W. The D gene is left open where the match is weak. Part of the rows lack a size; the others show once, few, many or a class for expanded clones.

j_gene,abundance,d_gene,v_gene,CDR3nt,CDR3aa
TRBJ2-7,once,NA,TRBV5-6,TGTGCCAGCAGCTTATTGCACAGGGCCTCCTACGAGCAGTACTTC,CASSLLHRASYEQYF
TRBJ2-7,NA,NA,TRBV7-7,TGTGCTAGCACCTCCCGGCAATCCTACGAGCAGTACTTC,CASTSRQSYEQYF
TRBJ2-7,NA,NA,TRBV20-1,TGCAGCGTCCTCCCCGGGGGCGCCGAGGGCGAGCAGTACTTC,CSVLPGGAEGEQYF
TRBJ1-5,once,NA,TRBV5-6,TGTGCCAGCTGGGGGGTTGGGGGAAAAAGGAATCAGCCCCAGCATTTT,CASWGVGGKRNQPQHF
TRBJ2-2,NA,NA,TRBV30,TGTGCCTGGAAGGCAGGGGCGGGTACCGGGGAGCTGTTTTTT,CAWKAGAGTGELFF
TRBJ2-3,few,TRBD2,TRBV20-1,TGCAGTGCTAGGACTAGCGGGAGTTCAGATACGCAGTATTTT,CSARTSGSSDTQYF
TRBJ2-5,NA,TRBD2,TRBV7-3,TGTGCCAGCAGCTTACTAGCGGGACAAGAGACCCAGTACTTC,CASSLLAGQETQYF
TRBJ2-2,NA,TRBD1,TRBV6-1,TGTGCCAGCAGTGTAGGACAGGGACGAACCGGGGAGCTGTTTTTT,CASSVGQGRTGELFF
TRBJ1-1,NA,NA,TRBV6-5,TGTGCCAGCAGTTACTCGATGGTGAACACTGAAGCTTTCTTT,CASSYSMVNTEAFF
TRBJ1-1,NA,NA,TRBV6-1,TGTGCCAGCAGGACCCTGAAGACTGAAGCTTTCTTT,CASRTLKTEAFF